The clone carrying this T cell receptor beta chain has ten or more counts. V lost 3 bases and J lost 3, with 9 bases in between. This CDR3 contains 13 residues. CDR1 and CDR2 from the germline V gene are KGHSH and LQKENI. These data originate in a study of T-cell reconstitution after alpha-beta-depleted transplantation in children. Unique molecular identifiers were incorporated during preparation of the TCRbeta library. TCRdb re-derived calls from the PCR reads in MiXCR, one entry per CDR3 protein. Of approximately 200,000 distinct CDR3 sequences in the sample, roughly 15% were seen once. The sequence came from a human donor who donated a stem cell graft to a child with acute lymphoblastic leukemia. The chain has TRBV18 and TRBJ2-7, with D possibly being TRBD1 (6 bases). Sequences were derived from PBMCs from the stem cell graft donor, sampled from the stem cell graft. CDR3 region: CASSPDSYYEQYF. DNA of the CDR3: TGTGCCAGCTCACCGGACAGTTACTACGAGCAGTACTTC. The whole variable domain, remainder taken from reference TRBV18 and TRBJ2-7, is NAGVMQNPRHLVRRRGQEARLRCSPMKGHSHVYWYRQLPEEGLKFMVYLQKENIIDESGMPKERFSAEFPKEGPSILRIQQVVRGDSAAYFCASSPDSYYEQYFGPGTRLTVT.